This TCR beta chain was recorded in a study of blood T cell repertoires in COVID-19. Across the study: Sites in the United States, Italy and Spain provided acute and convalescent COVID-19 samples. T cells, B-cell-depleted T cells, or PBMCs supplied cDNA or gDNA.

The Seattle patients, enrolled during active infection, were followed longitudinally. This CDR3 region has 13 residues. Germline V CDR1 and CDR2: LGHNA, YNFKEQ. Trimming cost V 0 bases and J 11 bases, with 14 bases left between them. Method: immunoSEQ multiplex PCR; TCRdb's copy keeps in-frame clones and lacks some. This sample has approximately 390,000 clones, with more than 75% found just once. The origin of this receptor is a woman aged 55 to 70 with COVID-19, enrolled during active disease. Sequencing was done on a sample of peripheral blood. The chain carries TRBV4-2 and TRBJ2-7; weak D call: TRBD2 (5 bases). In DNA form, the CDR3 reads TGTGCCAGCAGCCAAGAAGTCCAGAGGGTCGAGTACTTC. As protein: CASSQEVQRVEYF.